This T cell receptor beta chain was obtained from a study of cytomegalovirus exposure and HLA in healthy donors. The CDR3 length is 16 residues. The V and J ends lost 5 bases and 6 bases respectively, with 22 bases between them. The germline V gene has CDR1 GTSNPN and CDR2 SVGIG (reference sequence). The PCR was carried out with 60 Vbeta primers and 13 Jbeta primers. Original analysis: It was a later analysis that counted about 80 million unique TCR beta chains, of which approximately 9.9 million were shared. Repertoires were generated with immunoSEQ multiplex PCR, while TCRdb's copy carries only in-frame clones and drops some. Clone size and V and J calls were adopted from that table, with D and trimming inferred from the DNA. The sample contains around 140,000 clones, 76% of which appear only once. Comments on this clone: Antigen unknown.

General study points: Previously analyzed data showed that most TCR beta V segments were productive at a frequency of about 90% or about 30%. Later analysis identified a missense DCLRE1C variant that was linked to TCR beta V- and J-gene trimming.

The gene calls are TRBV30 and TRBJ2-2, with a weak D call TRBD2 (5 bases). The receptor comes from a female donor in good health and CMV-seropositive. The sample was PBMCs. In DNA, the CDR3 is TGTGCCTGGGGTAGGACTGCTCCAGGTCGGCCCGGGGAGCTGTTTTTT. This gives the protein CAWGRTAPGRPGELFF.